This record looks at one T cell receptor (beta chain) sequence and its context. Profiling relied on immunoSEQ multiplex PCR, and the TCRdb table lists in-frame clones only, not all of them. The sample lists over 95,000 clones, roughly 89% occurring once. The data belong to a study of blood T cell repertoires in COVID-19. Whole-study context: Samples of COVID-19 (acute and convalescent) were obtained from the United States, Italy and Spain. Sample material is recorded as cDNA or gDNA derived from T cells, B-cell-depleted T cells, or PBMCs.

This CDR3 is built from 13 residues. Germline V gene sequence: CDR1 SGHTA, CDR2 FQGTGA. V dropped 2 bases and J dropped 6 bases, with 10 bases sitting between them. The TCR was taken from a human donor with acute or convalescent COVID-19. The donor label of this sample is uncertain. The rearrangement joins TRBV7-3 to TRBJ1-1; D perhaps matches TRBD1 (6 bases). Sequencing was performed on peripheral blood. CDR3 sequence: CASSLDRFSEAFF. The CDR3 DNA sequence: TGTGCCAGCAGCTTAGACAGGTTTTCTGAAGCTTTCTTT.